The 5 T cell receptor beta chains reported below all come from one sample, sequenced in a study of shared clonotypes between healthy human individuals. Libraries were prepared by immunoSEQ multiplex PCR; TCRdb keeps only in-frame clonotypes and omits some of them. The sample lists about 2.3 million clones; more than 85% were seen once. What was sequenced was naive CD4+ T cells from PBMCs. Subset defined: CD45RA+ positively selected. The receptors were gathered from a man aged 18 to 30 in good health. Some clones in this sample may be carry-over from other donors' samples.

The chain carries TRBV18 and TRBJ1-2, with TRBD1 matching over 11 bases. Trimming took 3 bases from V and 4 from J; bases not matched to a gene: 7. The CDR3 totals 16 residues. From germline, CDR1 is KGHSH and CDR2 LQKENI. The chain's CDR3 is CASSPPDRGRGYGYTF. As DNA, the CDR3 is TGTGCCAGCTCACCGCCGGACAGGGGGCGCGGCTATGGCTACACCTTC.

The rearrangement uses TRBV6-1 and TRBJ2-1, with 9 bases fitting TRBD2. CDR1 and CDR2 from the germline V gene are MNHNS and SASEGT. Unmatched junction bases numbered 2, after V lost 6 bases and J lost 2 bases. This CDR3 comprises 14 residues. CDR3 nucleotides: TGTGCCAGCAGGGTAGCGGGGGCCTACAATGAGCAGTTCTTC. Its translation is CASRVAGAYNEQFF.

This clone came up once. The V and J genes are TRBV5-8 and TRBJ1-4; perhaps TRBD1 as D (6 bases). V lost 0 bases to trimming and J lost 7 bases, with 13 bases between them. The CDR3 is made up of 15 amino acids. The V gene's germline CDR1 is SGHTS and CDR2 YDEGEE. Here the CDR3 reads CASSLVRGGGEKLFF. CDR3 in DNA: TGTGCCAGCAGCTTGGTCAGGGGTGGCGGTGAAAAACTGTTTTTT. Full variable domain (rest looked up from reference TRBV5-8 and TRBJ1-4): EAGVTQSPTHLIKTRGQQATLRCSPISGHTSVYWYQQALGLGLQFLLWYDEGEERNRGNFPPRFSGRQFPNYSSELNVNALELEDSALYLCASSLVRGGGEKLFFGSGTQLSVL.

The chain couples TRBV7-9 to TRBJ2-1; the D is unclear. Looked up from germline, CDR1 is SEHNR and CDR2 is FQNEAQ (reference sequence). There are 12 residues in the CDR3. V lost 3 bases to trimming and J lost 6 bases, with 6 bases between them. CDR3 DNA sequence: TGTGCCAGCAGCTTTAGACCCAATGAGCAGTTCTTC. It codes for CASSFRPNEQFF.

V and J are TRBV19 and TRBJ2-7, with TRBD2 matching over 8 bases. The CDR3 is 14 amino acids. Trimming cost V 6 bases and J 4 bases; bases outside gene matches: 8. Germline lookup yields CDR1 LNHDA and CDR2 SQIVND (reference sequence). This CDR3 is CASSVAGGGYEQYF. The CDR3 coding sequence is TGTGCCAGTAGCGTGGCGGGAGGCGGATACGAGCAGTACTTC. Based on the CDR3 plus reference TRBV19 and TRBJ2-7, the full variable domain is DGGITQSPKYLFRKEGQNVTLSCEQNLNHDAMYWYRQDPGQGLRLIYYSQIVNDFQKGDIAEGYSVSREKKESFPLTVTSAQKNPTAFYLCASSVAGGGYEQYFGPGTRLTVT.